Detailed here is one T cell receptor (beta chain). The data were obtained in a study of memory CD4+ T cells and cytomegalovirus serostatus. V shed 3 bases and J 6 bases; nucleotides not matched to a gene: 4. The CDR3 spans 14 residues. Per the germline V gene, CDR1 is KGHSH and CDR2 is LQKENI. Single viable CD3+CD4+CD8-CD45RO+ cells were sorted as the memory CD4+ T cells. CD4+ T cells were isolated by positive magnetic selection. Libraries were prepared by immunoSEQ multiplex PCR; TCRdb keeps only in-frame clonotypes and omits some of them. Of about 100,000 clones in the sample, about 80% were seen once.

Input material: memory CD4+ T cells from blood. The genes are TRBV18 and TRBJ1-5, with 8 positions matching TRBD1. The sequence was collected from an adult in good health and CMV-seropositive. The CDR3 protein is CASSPDRVSQPQHF. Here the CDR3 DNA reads TGTGCCAGCTCACCGGACAGGGTATCTCAGCCCCAGCATTTT. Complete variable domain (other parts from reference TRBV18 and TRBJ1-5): NAGVMQNPRHLVRRRGQEARLRCSPMKGHSHVYWYRQLPEEGLKFMVYLQKENIIDESGMPKERFSAEFPKEGPSILRIQQVVRGDSAAYFCASSPDRVSQPQHFGDGTRLSIL.